Below, 4 T cell receptor beta chains from the same sample are listed, as sequenced in a study of T cells in tumors after PD-1 blockade (dated by TCRdb to the late 2010s). Explained via the paper, the time point label denotes: after anti-PD-1 therapy. The library was built by means of the immunoSEQ multiplex PCR assay. What TCRdb holds here is the immuneACCESS table cut down to in-frame rearrangements. Part of the clones is not present; checked against another copy, under half of the missing clones reflect an unresolved V gene, and the others are unexplained. Present in this sample are fewer than 9,500 clones, 55% to 70% of which were seen just once. Of the sample, around 9.3% is held by the ten largest clones. This sample comprised tumor tissue, obtained after anti-PD-1 treatment. These receptors were collected from a human donor with basal cell carcinoma.

This clone is termed large. The chain is built from TRBV14 and TRBJ1-3; 7 nucleotides agree with TRBD1. Per germline, CDR1 SGHDN and CDR2 FVKESK. The CDR3 loop spans 17 amino acids. Trimming removed 4 bases from V and 0 bases from J; junction bases left unmatched: 9. CDR3 amino acids: CASSRLLTGSSGNTIYF. CDR3 coding DNA: TGTGCCAGCAGCCGTTTACTGACAGGGAGCTCTGGAAACACCATATATTTT.

The chain joins TRBV24-1 to TRBJ2-5; D is perhaps TRBD1 or TRBD2 (6 bases each). This CDR3 has 16 residues. The germline V gene encodes CDR1 KGHDR and CDR2 SFDVKD. Trimming removed 6 bases at V and 4 bases at J, with 20 bases between. The CDR3 loop is CATSRGDEWGGETQYF. CDR3 bases: TGTGCCACCAGTAGGGGGGACGAGTGGGGCGGAGAGACCCAGTACTTC.

By share, this clone counts as medium-sized. The chain is built from TRBV9 and TRBJ2-7, with TRBD1 matching over 7 bases. The CDR3 is 13 residues long. V was pared by 1 base and J by 3 bases, with 1 base of the junction left unmatched. Germline CDR1 SGDLS, CDR2 YYNGEE. CDR3 bases: TGTGCCAGCAGCGTACAGGGGGACTACGAGCAGTACTTC. This gives the protein CASSVQGDYEQYF. The variable domain in full, with the rest retrieved from reference TRBV9 and TRBJ2-7, is DSGVTQTPKHLITATGQRVTLRCSPRSGDLSVYWYQQSLDQGLQFLIQYYNGEERAKGNILERFSAQQFPDLHSELNLSSLELGDSALYFCASSVQGDYEQYFGPGTRLTVT.

The gene calls are TRBV7-9 and TRBJ1-1; D remains unclear. Germline V lookup: CDR1 SEHNR, CDR2 FQNEAQ (reference sequence). The CDR3 loop spans 15 amino acids. Trimming pared 5 bases from V and 1 base from J, leaving 14 bases between. The CDR3, as DNA: TGTGCCAGCAGCCCAGAGAATAACCCGAACACTGAAGCTTTCTTT. It encodes CASSPENNPNTEAFF.